The 9 T cell receptor beta chains in this list originate from one sample, sequenced in a study of OX40 agonist ivuxolimab in advanced cancers. Using immunoSEQ multiplex PCR, the repertoire was profiled, and TCRdb retains in-frame clones only, with some absent. The sample shows over 85,000 clones, approximately 81% of them seen only once. Here the sequenced sample was CD4+ or CD8+ T cells sorted from blood, taken in a trial of the OX40 agonist ivuxolimab. The receptors here all came from an adult with an advanced solid tumor such as melanoma, head and neck, liver or kidney cancer.

The CDR3 here is CASSLMGDGETQYF. In DNA form, the CDR3 reads TGCGCCAGCAGCTTGATGGGAGATGGAGAGACCCAGTACTTC. V usage is TRBV5-1 and J usage is TRBJ2-5; D might be TRBD2 (5 bases). Deletions cut 1 base from V and 4 bases from J, with 11 bases between. CDR3 length equals 14 residues. The germline V gene encodes CDR1 SGHRS and CDR2 YFSETQ. Filled out from reference TRBV5-1 and TRBJ2-5, the complete variable domain reads KAGVTQTPRYLIKTRGQQVTLSCSPISGHRSVSWYQQTPGQGLQFLFEYFSETQRNKGNFPGRFSGRQFSNSRSEMNVSTLELGDSALYLCASSLMGDGETQYFGPGTRLLVL.

CDR3 residues: CAWSVRTGDTQYF. CDR3 sequence (DNA): TGTGCCTGGAGTGTACGGACAGGGGATACGCAGTATTTT. This chain uses TRBV30 with TRBJ2-3; 8 bases are a match to TRBD1. The junction had 2 bases not matched to a gene; V was cut back by 0 bases and J by 6 bases. This CDR3 has 13 amino acids. CDR1 is GTSNPN, CDR2 SVGIG, per germline (reference sequence).

The chain has TRBV9 and TRBJ2-5; 11 bases are a match to TRBD2. This CDR3 has 17 amino acids. Per germline, CDR1 SGDLS and CDR2 YYNGEE. V dropped 1 base and J dropped 5; count of bases not matched to a gene: 10. CDR3 loop: CASSVSTLAGGGETQYF. The CDR3 DNA sequence: TGTGCCAGCAGCGTATCCACTCTAGCGGGGGGCGGTGAGACCCAGTACTTC.

This clone was detected a few times. The rearrangement uses TRBV2 and TRBJ2-1; TRBD2 is a possible D gene (6 bases). Germline V gives CDR1 SNHLY, CDR2 FYNNEI. This CDR3 has 16 residues. V lost 0 bases and J lost 1, with 10 bases in between. CDR3 sequence: CASSEAGGTSYNEQFF. The DNA for the CDR3 is TGTGCCAGCAGTGAAGCGGGGGGAACGTCCTACAATGAGCAGTTCTTC.

A remark on this clone: The sample has other DNA sequences that encode this CDR3 too. The V and J genes are TRBV11-2 and TRBJ2-3, with D uncertain. CDR3 length: 12 amino acids. V lost 3 bases and J lost 3, with 4 bases in between. Per the germline V gene, CDR1 is SGHAT and CDR2 is FQNNGV. CDR3 region: CASSFSTDTQYF. CDR3 bases: TGTGCCAGCAGCTTTTCTACAGATACGCAGTATTTT.

In nucleotides, the CDR3 is TGTGCCATAGCGGGACAGGGGACGGACGAGCAGTACGTC. As protein: CAIAGQGTDEQYV. The chain links TRBV10-3 to TRBJ2-7; 10 nucleotides match TRBD1. The CDR3 length is 13 residues. Per germline, CDR1 ENHRY and CDR2 SYGVKD. V was pared by 9 bases and J by 5 bases, with 7 bases of the junction left unmatched.

The rearrangement links TRBV29-1 to TRBJ2-1; perhaps D is TRBD1 or TRBD2 (5 bases each). This CDR3 contains 10 residues. V lost 7 bases and J 8 bases, leaving 9 bases between the germline ends. Germline CDR1 reads SQVTM; CDR2 reads ANQGSEA. The chain's CDR3 is CSGGVDEQFF. For the CDR3, the DNA is TGCAGCGGAGGGGTGGATGAGCAGTTCTTC.

The V and J genes are TRBV7-2 and TRBJ1-4; no clear D. Germline V gene lookup returns CDR1 SGHTA and CDR2 FQGNSA. The V and J ends lost 4 bases and 10 bases respectively, with 13 bases between them. This CDR3 is 13 amino acids long. CDR3 protein: CASSSSPGGKLFF. The CDR3 DNA reads TGTGCCAGCAGCTCGAGTCCCGGTGGAAAACTGTTTTTT.

The chain uses TRBV9 and TRBJ1-4, with 9 bases that match TRBD1. The V segment lost 6 bases and the J segment 4 bases; nucleotides outside the gene matches: 13. This CDR3 contains 17 residues. The germline CDR1 and CDR2 sequences are SGDLS and YYNGEE. CDR3 region: CASISSGQGRDNEKLFF. In nucleotides, the CDR3 is TGTGCCAGCATCTCCTCGGGACAGGGTAGGGATAATGAAAAACTGTTTTTT.